The rows below give T cell receptor beta chains drawn from one sample of a study of T-cell memory formation after mild COVID-19. TCRdb reprocessed the 5' RACE reads with MiXCR, giving one entry per CDR3 protein. The sample includes more than 450,000 distinct CDR3 sequences, 18% seen only once; the top ten take about 11%. Material: PBMCs or a T cell subset sorted from them (not recorded which). These receptors came from an adult woman who had mild COVID-19 (a few samples of this study predate the infection). Cell type and time point are not known. Both conserved end residues are part of each CDR3. D genes are given only for firm matches. Some rows have no size entry. The others give once, few or many, or a class for an expanded clone.

cdr3_nt	cdr3_aa	j_call	clone_size	d_call	v_call
TGCAGTGCTAGAGATCTGTCCCACCTATCCTACTTC	CSARDLSHLSYF	TRBJ2-7	few	-	TRBV20-1
TGCAGTGCCCAGGGACAGGGGACCTACGAGCAGTACTTC	CSAQGQGTYEQYF	TRBJ2-7	few	TRBD1	TRBV20-1
TGCAGTGCTAGGGGGTCAGGACCAAGAGGTTATGGCTACACCTTC	CSARGSGPRGYGYTF	TRBJ1-2	-	-	TRBV20-1
TGCGCCAGCAGCCAAGAAGTTTACAGATCCTACGAGCAGTACTTC	CASSQEVYRSYEQYF	TRBJ2-7	-	-	TRBV4-1
TGCAGTGCTAGTAGGTCCTCTGGGGCCAACGTCCTGACTTTC	CSASRSSGANVLTF	TRBJ2-6	-	-	TRBV20-1
TGTGCCAGCCGGACTAGCGGGACACTTCAAGAGACCCAGTACTTC	CASRTSGTLQETQYF	TRBJ2-5	-	TRBD2	TRBV5-4
TGTGCCAGCAGTTTGGGAGGGACAGCCAACACTGAAGCTTTCTTT	CASSLGGTANTEAFF	TRBJ1-1	few	TRBD1	TRBV12-3/TRBV12-4
TGTGCCAGCAGCGGGGGGACAGGGGGATTGAGCAATCAGCCCCAGCATTTT	CASSGGTGGLSNQPQHF	TRBJ1-5	-	TRBD1	TRBV5-6
TGTGCCAGCAGCCCTGGACTAGCGGCGAACACCGGGGAGCTGTTTTTT	CASSPGLAANTGELFF	TRBJ2-2	few	TRBD2	TRBV7-2
TGTGCCAGCAGCCAAGACGGGTATCAGCCCCAGCATTTT	CASSQDGYQPQHF	TRBJ1-5	-	-	TRBV3-1
TGTGCCAGCTCTCCGAGGTGGGGGGCCACAGATACGCAGTATTTT	CASSPRWGATDTQYF	TRBJ2-3	-	-	TRBV18
TGCGCCAGCAGCTTGGTGGCGGGGGCCGTCACAGATACGCAGTATTTT	CASSLVAGAVTDTQYF	TRBJ2-3	-	-	TRBV5-1
TGTGCCAGCAGCGCGCAGGCGTCTCCGGACACCATATATTTT	CASSAQASPDTIYF	TRBJ1-3	-	-	TRBV9
TGCGCCAGCCGGAGAGGTCCTCTGTCCTACGAGCAGTACTTC	CASRRGPLSYEQYF	TRBJ2-7	few	-	TRBV4-1
TGTGCCAGTAGTCTAGGACTAGCGGGAGGAACGGTTACGCAGTATTTT	CASSLGLAGGTVTQYF	TRBJ2-3	few	TRBD2	TRBV19
TGTGCCCTAATCCGGATATCGGGCTCCCAAGAGACCCAGTACTTC	CALIRISGSQETQYF	TRBJ2-5	many	-	TRBV7-9
TGTGCCAGTAGTGACGCTATTAATTCACCCCTCCACTTT	CASSDAINSPLHF	TRBJ1-6	-	-	TRBV19
TGTGCCAGCGCAAGACAGGGGAAGGCCTACGAGCAGTACTTC	CASARQGKAYEQYF	TRBJ2-7	few	TRBD1	TRBV25-1
TGTGCCAGCAGTGGACTAGCCGGCTACGAGCAGTACTTC	CASSGLAGYEQYF	TRBJ2-7	few	TRBD2	TRBV2
TGTGCCAGCAGTTTAGGGCCAGCCAACACTCCATACAATGAGCAGTTCTTC	CASSLGPANTPYNEQFF	TRBJ2-1	-	-	TRBV12-3/TRBV12-4
TGTGCCAGCAGTGATTCTCTAGCCGCCGGGGAGCTGTTTTTT	CASSDSLAAGELFF	TRBJ2-2	-	-	TRBV2
TGTGCCAGCGCGGGCCGGGGGCCCCAGTTATTCTCCGGCTACACCTTC	CASAGRGPQLFSGYTF	TRBJ1-2	-	-	TRBV27
TGTGCCAGCAGTGAACTCCCTGGTGACACGCAGTATTTT	CASSELPGDTQYF	TRBJ2-3	few	-	TRBV2
TGCGCCAGCAGCTTGGGGGCTAACAGGGACGGCTACACCTTC	CASSLGANRDGYTF	TRBJ1-2	few	-	TRBV5-1
TGTGCCAGCAGCCAAGCCGGTTCCCAGGATTGGACTGAAGCTTTCTTT	CASSQAGSQDWTEAFF	TRBJ1-1	-	-	TRBV4-2
TGTGCCAGCAGCTTAGGCGGGAATACTCAAGAGACCCAGTACTTC	CASSLGGNTQETQYF	TRBJ2-5	-	-	TRBV7-2
TGTGCCAGCAGTCTACTAGCGGGGGGCCGCCAAGAGACCCAGTACTTC	CASSLLAGGRQETQYF	TRBJ2-5	-	TRBD2	TRBV27
TGTGCCAGCAGTTACCTAAACCTCAGGGCTGCTAACTATGGCTACACCTTC	CASSYLNLRAANYGYTF	TRBJ1-2	few	-	TRBV6-5
TGTGCCAGCAGTTTCCCAGCGCCACGGACAGCAAGCAATCAGCCCCAGCATTTT	CASSFPAPRTASNQPQHF	TRBJ1-5	-	-	TRBV6-5
TGTGCCAGCAGCTTAGAAGCGGGAGTGGCCTACGAGCAGTACTTC	CASSLEAGVAYEQYF	TRBJ2-7	few	TRBD2	TRBV7-6
TGTGCCAGCAGCCAGACCGGGACGGCACCCTACGAGCAGTACTTC	CASSQTGTAPYEQYF	TRBJ2-7	-	-	TRBV3-1
TGTGCCAGCAGTTTTCGAGCGGGAGGGGGTGAGCAGTTCTTC	CASSFRAGGGEQFF	TRBJ2-1	few	TRBD2	TRBV12-3/TRBV12-4
TGTGCCAGCAGCCGCCGGACAGACACTGAAGCTTTCTTT	CASSRRTDTEAFF	TRBJ1-1	many	-	TRBV7-3
TGCAGTGCTAGATTGGCTAGCGGGAGATCCTACAATGAGCAGTTCTTC	CSARLASGRSYNEQFF	TRBJ2-1	few	TRBD2	TRBV20-1
TGCGCCAGCAGCCAGACCCCGCAGGGTACCTACAATGAGCAGTTCTTC	CASSQTPQGTYNEQFF	TRBJ2-1	-	-	TRBV4-3
TGTGCCAGCAGTTACAACCAGGTCGGGCTTGGCAAAAACATTCAGTACTTC	CASSYNQVGLGKNIQYF	TRBJ2-4	-	-	TRBV6-2/TRBV6-3
TGCAGTGCTCTTCAGGTCGCTAATTCACCCCTCCACTTT	CSALQVANSPLHF	TRBJ1-6	-	-	TRBV20-1
TGCAGCGTTTCAGCAGGGAATTACGAGCAGTACTTC	CSVSAGNYEQYF	TRBJ2-7	-	-	TRBV29-1
TGTGCCAGCAGTCTACAAGGGGGGTCCTCTGGGGCCAACGTCCTGACTTTC	CASSLQGGSSGANVLTF	TRBJ2-6	few	-	TRBV12-3/TRBV12-4
TGTGCCAGCAGTTTTACGGGTCCCGGGGAGCTGTTTTTT	CASSFTGPGELFF	TRBJ2-2	many	-	TRBV12-3/TRBV12-4
TGTGCCAGCAGCTTAGGAGCGGGGGCCTCCTACGAGCAGTACTTC	CASSLGAGASYEQYF	TRBJ2-7	-	TRBD2	TRBV11-2
TGTGCCAGCAGCTCCTCAACCCGGACAGGGGAGAAATACCAGCCCCAGCATTTT	CASSSSTRTGEKYQPQHF	TRBJ1-5	few	TRBD1	TRBV7-9
TGTGCCAGCAGCTTAGATCGGGGGGGGAACACCGGGGAGCTGTTTTTT	CASSLDRGGNTGELFF	TRBJ2-2	few	TRBD2	TRBV11-3
TGTGCCTGGGGGCCGGCAGGGGCCCTCGGGGGCTACACCTTC	CAWGPAGALGGYTF	TRBJ1-2	-	-	TRBV30
TGTGCCAGCAGCTTATCAGGGTGGAGGGAGAACACCGGGGAGCTGTTTTTT	CASSLSGWRENTGELFF	TRBJ2-2	-	-	TRBV7-2
TGTGCCAGCGGGACTCGAAATGAGCAGTTCTTC	CASGTRNEQFF	TRBJ2-1	-	-	TRBV6-6
TGTGCCAGCAGGCCAAATGGACAGACCTACGAGCAGTACTTC	CASRPNGQTYEQYF	TRBJ2-7	many	-	TRBV7-9
TGCAGCGTTGACAGACAGGGCGCTAACTATGGCTACACCTTC	CSVDRQGANYGYTF	TRBJ1-2	-	TRBD1	TRBV29-1
TGTGCCAGCAGTTCCCAGCGGGAGTCCCACAATGAGCAGTTCTTC	CASSSQRESHNEQFF	TRBJ2-1	-	TRBD2	TRBV6-5
TGTGCCAGCAGCTCCCTCCCTAGCGGGACCCAAGAGACCCAGTACTTC	CASSSLPSGTQETQYF	TRBJ2-5	once	TRBD2	TRBV7-9
TGTGCCACCAGTGCCCTCTCAACCGGGGAGCTGTTTTTT	CATSALSTGELFF	TRBJ2-2	few	-	TRBV24-1